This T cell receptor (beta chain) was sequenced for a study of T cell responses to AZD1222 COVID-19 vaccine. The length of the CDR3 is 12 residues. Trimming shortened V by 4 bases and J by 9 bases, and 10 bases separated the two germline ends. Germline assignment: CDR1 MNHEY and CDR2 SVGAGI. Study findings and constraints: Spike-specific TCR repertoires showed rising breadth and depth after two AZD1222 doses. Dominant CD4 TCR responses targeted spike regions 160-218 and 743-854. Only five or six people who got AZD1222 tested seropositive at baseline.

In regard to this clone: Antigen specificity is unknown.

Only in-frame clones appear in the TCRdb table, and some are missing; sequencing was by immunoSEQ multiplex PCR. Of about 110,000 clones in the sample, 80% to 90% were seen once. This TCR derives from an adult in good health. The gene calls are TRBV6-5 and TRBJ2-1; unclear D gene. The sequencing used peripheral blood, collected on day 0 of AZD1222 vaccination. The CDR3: CASSFELGEQFF. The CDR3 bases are TGTGCCAGCAGTTTCGAATTGGGTGAGCAGTTCTTC.